This T cell receptor beta chain was identified in a study of cytomegalovirus exposure and HLA in healthy donors. The length of the CDR3 is 14 residues. The germline CDR1 and CDR2 sequences are SGHTA and FQGNSA. The V end lost 2 bases, the J end lost 4 bases, and 8 bases lay between the germline ends. About this clone itself: The target antigen is unknown.

PCR involved 60 Vbeta and 13 Jbeta primers. Data came from immunoSEQ multiplex PCR; TCRdb stores just in-frame clones and leaves some out. The sample has about 170,000 clones, over 75% seen once. General observations from the study: Sequencing likely produced, as an artifact, a cluster of highly shared sequence variants.

The sequence was collected from a male donor in good health and CMV-seronegative. The chain uses TRBV7-2 and TRBJ1-4, with unresolved D. The sequencing sample was made of PBMCs. The DNA for the CDR3 is TGTGCCAGCAGCTTAAGACAAATTAATGAAAAACTGTTTTTT. It is translated as CASSLRQINEKLFF.